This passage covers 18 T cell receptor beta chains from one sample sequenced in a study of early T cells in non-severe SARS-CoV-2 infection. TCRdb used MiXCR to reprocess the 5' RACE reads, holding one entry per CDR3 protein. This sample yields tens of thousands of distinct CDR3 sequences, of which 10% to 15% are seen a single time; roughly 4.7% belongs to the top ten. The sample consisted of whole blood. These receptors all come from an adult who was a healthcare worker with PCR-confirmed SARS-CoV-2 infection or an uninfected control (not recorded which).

In DNA form, the CDR3 reads TGTGCCAGCAGTTACTTTACAGGGAACACCGGGGAGCTGTTTTTT. Translation gives CASSYFTGNTGELFF. This chain uses TRBV6-5 with TRBJ2-2, with D possibly being TRBD1 (5 bases). CDR3 length equals 15 residues. The V end was cut by 1 base, the J end by 1 base, with 7 bases between. Per germline, CDR1 MNHEY and CDR2 SVGAGI.

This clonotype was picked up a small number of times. The CDR3 nucleotides are TGCAGTGCTCGGGGGGGGCAGAGCTACGAGCAGTACTTC. Its protein is CSARGGQSYEQYF. The chain joins TRBV20-1 to TRBJ2-7; the match to TRBD2 covers 8 bases. CDR1 and CDR2 from the germline V gene are DFQATT and SNEGSKA (reference sequence). After removal of 5 bases from V and 3 bases from J, the junction contained 6 bases not matched to a gene. The CDR3 totals 13 residues.

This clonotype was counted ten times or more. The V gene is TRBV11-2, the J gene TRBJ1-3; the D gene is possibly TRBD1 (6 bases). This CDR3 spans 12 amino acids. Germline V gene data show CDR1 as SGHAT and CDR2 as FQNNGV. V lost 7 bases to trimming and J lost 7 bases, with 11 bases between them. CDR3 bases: TGTGCCAGCACCGGGACACCGAACACCATATATTTT. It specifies CASTGTPNTIYF.

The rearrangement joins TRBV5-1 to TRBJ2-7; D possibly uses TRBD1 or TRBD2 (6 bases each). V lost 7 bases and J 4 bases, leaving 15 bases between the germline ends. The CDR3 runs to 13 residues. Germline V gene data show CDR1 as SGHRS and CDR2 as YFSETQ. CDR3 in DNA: TGCGCCAGCCGGGGGCGCCTGGGTTACGAGCAGTACTTC. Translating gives CASRGRLGYEQYF.

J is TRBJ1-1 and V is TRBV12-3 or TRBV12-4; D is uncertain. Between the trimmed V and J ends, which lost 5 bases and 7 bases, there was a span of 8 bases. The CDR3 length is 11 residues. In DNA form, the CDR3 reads TGTGCCAGCAGTCCCGGAAGTGAAGCTTTCTTT. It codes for CASSPGSEAFF.

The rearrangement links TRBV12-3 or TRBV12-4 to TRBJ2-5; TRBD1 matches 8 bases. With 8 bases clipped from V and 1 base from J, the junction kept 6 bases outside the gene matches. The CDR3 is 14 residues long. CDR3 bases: TGTGCCAGCGGATCGACAGGGGTCCAAGAGACCCAGTACTTC. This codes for CASGSTGVQETQYF.

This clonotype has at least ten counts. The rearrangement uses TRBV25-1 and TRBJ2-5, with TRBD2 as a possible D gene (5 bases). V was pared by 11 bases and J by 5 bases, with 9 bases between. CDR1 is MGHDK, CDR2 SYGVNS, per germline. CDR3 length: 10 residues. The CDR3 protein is CAVGMETQYF. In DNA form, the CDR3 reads TGTGCCGTCGGGATGGAGACCCAGTACTTC. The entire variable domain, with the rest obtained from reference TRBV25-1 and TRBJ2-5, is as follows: EADIYQTPRYLVIGTGKKITLECSQTMGHDKMYWYQQDPGMELHLIHYSYGVNSTEKGDLSSESTVSRIRTEHFPLTLESARPSHTSQYLCAVGMETQYFGPGTRLLVL.

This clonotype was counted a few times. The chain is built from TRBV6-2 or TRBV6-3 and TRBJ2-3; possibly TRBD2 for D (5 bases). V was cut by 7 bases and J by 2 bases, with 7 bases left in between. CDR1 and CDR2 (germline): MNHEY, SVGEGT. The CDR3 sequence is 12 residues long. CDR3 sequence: CASTGTTDTQYF. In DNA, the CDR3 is TGTGCCAGCACGGGAACCACAGATACGCAGTATTTT.

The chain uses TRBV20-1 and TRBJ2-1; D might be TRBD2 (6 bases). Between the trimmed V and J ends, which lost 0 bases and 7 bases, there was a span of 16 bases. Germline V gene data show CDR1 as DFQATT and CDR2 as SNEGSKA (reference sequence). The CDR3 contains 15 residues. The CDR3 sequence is CSARDPNRAGNEQFF. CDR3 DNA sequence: TGCAGTGCTAGAGATCCGAACCGGGCGGGGAATGAGCAGTTCTTC.

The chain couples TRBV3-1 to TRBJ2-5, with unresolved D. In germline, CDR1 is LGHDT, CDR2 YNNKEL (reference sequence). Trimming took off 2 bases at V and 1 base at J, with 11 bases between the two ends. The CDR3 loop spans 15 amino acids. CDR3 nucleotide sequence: TGTGCCAGCAGCCAACCAGCTATTACCCAAGAGACCCAGTACTTC. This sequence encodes CASSQPAITQETQYF.

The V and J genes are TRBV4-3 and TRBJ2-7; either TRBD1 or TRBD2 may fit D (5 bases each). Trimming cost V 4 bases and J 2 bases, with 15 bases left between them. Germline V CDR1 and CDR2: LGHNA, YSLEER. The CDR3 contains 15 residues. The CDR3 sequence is CASSLDAQGAYEQYF. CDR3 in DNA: TGCGCCAGCAGCCTAGACGCCCAGGGAGCCTACGAGCAGTACTTC.

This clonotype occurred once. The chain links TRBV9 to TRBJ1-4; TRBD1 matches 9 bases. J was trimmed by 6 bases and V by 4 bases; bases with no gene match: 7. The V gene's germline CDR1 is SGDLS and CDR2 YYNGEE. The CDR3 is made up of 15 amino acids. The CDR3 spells CASSISGTGHEKLFF. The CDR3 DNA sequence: TGTGCCAGCAGCATCTCCGGGACAGGGCATGAAAAACTGTTTTTT.

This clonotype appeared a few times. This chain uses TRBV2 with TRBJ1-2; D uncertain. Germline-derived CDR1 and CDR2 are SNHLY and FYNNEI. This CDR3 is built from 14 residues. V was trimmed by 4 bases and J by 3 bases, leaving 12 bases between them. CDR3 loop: CASSGRLRHYGYTF. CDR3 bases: TGTGCCAGCAGTGGTCGGCTACGGCACTATGGCTACACCTTC.

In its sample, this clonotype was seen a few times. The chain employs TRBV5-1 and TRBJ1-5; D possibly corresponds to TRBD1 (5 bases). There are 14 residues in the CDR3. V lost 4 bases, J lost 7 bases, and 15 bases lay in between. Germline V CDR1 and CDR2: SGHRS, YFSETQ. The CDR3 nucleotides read TGCGCCAGCAGCACAATGGGGGGGAACCAGCCCCAGCATTTT. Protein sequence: CASSTMGGNQPQHF.

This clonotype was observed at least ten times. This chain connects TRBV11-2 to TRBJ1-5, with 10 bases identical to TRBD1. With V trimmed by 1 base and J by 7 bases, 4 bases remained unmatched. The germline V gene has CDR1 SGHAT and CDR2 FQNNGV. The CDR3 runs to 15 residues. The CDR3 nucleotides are TGTGCCAGCAGCTTAGGAGACAGGGGGCGGCAGCCCCAGCATTTT. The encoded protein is CASSLGDRGRQPQHF. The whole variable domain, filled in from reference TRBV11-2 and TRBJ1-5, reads EAGVAQSPRYKIIEKRQSVAFWCNPISGHATLYWYQQILGQGPKLLIQFQNNGVVDDSQLPKDRFSAERLKGVDSTLKIQPAKLEDSAVYLCASSLGDRGRQPQHFGDGTRLSIL.

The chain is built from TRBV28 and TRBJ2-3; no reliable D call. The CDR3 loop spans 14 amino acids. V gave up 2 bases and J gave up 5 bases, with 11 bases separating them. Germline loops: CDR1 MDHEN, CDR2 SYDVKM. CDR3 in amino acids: CASSLDGNLDTQYF. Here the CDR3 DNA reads TGTGCCAGCAGTTTAGACGGCAACCTAGATACGCAGTATTTT. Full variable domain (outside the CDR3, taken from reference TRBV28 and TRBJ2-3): DVKVTQSSRYLVKRTGEKVFLECVQDMDHENMFWYRQDPGLGLRLIYFSYDVKMKEKGDIPEGYSVSREKKERFSLILESASTNQTSMYLCASSLDGNLDTQYFGPGTRLTVL.

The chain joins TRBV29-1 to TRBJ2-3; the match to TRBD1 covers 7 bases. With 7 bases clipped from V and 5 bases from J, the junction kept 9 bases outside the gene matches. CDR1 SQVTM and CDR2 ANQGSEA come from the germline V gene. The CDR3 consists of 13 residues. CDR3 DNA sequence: TGCAGCGGGGGGACAGAGGGGAGAGATACGCAGTATTTT. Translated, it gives CSGGTEGRDTQYF.

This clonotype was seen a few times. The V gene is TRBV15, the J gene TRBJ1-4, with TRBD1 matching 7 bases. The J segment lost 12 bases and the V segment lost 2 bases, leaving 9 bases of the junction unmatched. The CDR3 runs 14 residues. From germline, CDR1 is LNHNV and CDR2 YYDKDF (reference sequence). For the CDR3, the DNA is TGTGCCACCAGCAGACCTGGGACAGTTGGGGAACTGTTTTTT. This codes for CATSRPGTVGELFF.